The clone carrying this T cell receptor beta chain has only a few counts. Its target is not known. From germline, CDR1 is MNHEY and CDR2 SMNVEV (reference sequence). Trimming took 2 bases from V and 1 from J, leaving 9 bases between them. The CDR3 is made up of 15 amino acids. HTBI primers from iRepertoire and Arm-PCR of CDR3 regions yielded the TCR beta libraries. TCRdb independently ran MiXCR on the multiplex PCR reads; one entry per CDR3 protein. The sample carries 500,000 to 700,000 distinct CDR3 sequences, 30% recorded once. Noted time point: persistent/refractory GD, antithyroid drugs over 5 years with positive TRAb. With RNA extracted from PBMCs as input, the TCR library was made. The diagnosis of Graves' disease used American Thyroid Association guidelines. Peripheral blood, 7.5 to 9 milliliters of it, was drawn into EDTA tubes. These data are taken from a study of regulatory T cells in long-lasting Graves disease.

Overall study results and limits: TRBV28, TRBJ1-2 and TRBJ2-5 emerged as the favored segments in persistent disease. TCR diversity was lower in persistent than newly diagnosed Graves' disease.

This clonotype was sampled from a female donor with Graves disease. The sample was peripheral blood mononuclear cells (PBMCs), taken when the disease was refractory, from a patient treated with antithyroid drugs. This chain uses TRBV27 with TRBJ1-5; D not certain. DNA for the CDR3: TGTGCCAGCAGTTTAGTTTTTTCCAGCAATCAGCCCCAGCATTTT. It is translated as CASSLVFSSNQPQHF.